This T cell receptor (beta chain) derives from a study of T cells in women clearing cervical HPV infection. Study in general: Cases' blood sampling followed lesion detection by median roughly five months (90 to 200).

A note on this clone: Its antigen is still unknown. With the read ending 3 residues before the CDR3 end, the germline J gene is used to fill in that end.

Study-wide results and limits: Richness differences could reflect unmeasured T-cell content per sample. CIN3+ cases had significantly higher TCR repertoire richness than controls, but evenness did not differ.

V was clipped by 5 bases and J by 6 bases; unmatched bases: 8. The length of the CDR3 is 15 residues. Per germline, CDR1 DFQATT and CDR2 SNEGSKA (reference sequence). Using immunoSEQ multiplex PCR, the repertoire was profiled, and TCRdb retains in-frame clones only, with some absent. The specimen's table records roughly 18,000 clones. The sequence was obtained from a woman aged 18 to 75 with a cervical HPV16 infection that either progressed to CIN3+ or cleared (not recorded which). V and J are TRBV20-1 and TRBJ2-1; 12 positions match TRBD1. Sequencing input: blood buffy coat. CDR3 region: CSAASPGQGANEQFF. The DNA read from the CDR3 is TGCAGTGCTGCTAGTCCGGGACAGGGGGCCAATGAG.